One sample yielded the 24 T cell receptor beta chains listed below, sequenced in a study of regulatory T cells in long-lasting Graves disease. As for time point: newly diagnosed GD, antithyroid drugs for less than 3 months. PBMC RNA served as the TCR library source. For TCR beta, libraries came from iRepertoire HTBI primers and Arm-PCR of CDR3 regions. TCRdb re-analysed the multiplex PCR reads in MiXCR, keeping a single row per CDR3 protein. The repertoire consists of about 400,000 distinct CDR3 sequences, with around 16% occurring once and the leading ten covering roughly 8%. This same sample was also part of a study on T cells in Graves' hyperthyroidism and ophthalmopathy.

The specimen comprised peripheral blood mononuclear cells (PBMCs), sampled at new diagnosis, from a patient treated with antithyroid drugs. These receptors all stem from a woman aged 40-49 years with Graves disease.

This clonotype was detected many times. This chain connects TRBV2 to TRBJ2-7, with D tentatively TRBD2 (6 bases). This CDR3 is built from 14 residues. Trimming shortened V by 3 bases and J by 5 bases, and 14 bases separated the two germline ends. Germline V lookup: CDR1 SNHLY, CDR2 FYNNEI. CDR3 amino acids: CASSELGTGDEQYF. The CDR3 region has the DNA TGTGCCAGCAGTGAGCTAGGGACGGGGGACGAGCAGTACTTC. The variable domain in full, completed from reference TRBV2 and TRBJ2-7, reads EPEVTQTPSHQVTQMGQEVILRCVPISNHLYFYWYRQILGQKVEFLVSFYNNEISEKSEIFDDQFSVERPDGSNFTLKIRSTKLEDSAMYFCASSELGTGDEQYFGPGTRLTVT.

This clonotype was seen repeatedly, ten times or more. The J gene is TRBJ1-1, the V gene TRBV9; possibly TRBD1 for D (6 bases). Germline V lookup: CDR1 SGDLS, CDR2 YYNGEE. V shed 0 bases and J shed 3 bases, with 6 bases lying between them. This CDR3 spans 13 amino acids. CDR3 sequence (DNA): TGTGCCAGCAGCGTAGACAGGGACACTGAAGCTTTCTTT. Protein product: CASSVDRDTEAFF.

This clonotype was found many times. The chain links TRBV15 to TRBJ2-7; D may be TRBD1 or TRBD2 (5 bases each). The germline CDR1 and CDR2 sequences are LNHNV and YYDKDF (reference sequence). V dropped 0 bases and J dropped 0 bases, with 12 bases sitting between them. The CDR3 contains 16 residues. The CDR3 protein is CATSRDGGRSSYEQYF. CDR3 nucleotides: TGTGCCACCAGCAGAGATGGGGGTAGGAGCTCCTACGAGCAGTACTTC.

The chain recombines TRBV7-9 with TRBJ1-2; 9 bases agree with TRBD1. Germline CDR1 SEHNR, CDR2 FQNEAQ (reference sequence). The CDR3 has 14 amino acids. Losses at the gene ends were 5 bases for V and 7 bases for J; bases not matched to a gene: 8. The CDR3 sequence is CASSPTGGEFGYTF. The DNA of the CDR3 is TGTGCCAGCAGCCCGACAGGGGGGGAGTTTGGCTACACCTTC. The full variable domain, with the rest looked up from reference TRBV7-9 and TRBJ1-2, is DTGVSQNPRHKITKRGQNVTFRCDPISEHNRLYWYRQTLGQGPEFLTYFQNEAQLEKSRLLSDRFSAERPKGSFSTLEIQRTEQGDSAMYLCASSPTGGEFGYTFGSGTRLTVV.

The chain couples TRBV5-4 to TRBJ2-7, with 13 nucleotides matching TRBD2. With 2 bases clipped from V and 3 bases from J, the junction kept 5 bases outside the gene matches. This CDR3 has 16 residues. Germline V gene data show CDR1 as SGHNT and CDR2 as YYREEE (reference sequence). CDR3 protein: CASSFGLAGDGYEQYF. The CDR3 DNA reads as TGTGCCAGCAGCTTCGGACTAGCGGGAGATGGCTACGAGCAGTACTTC. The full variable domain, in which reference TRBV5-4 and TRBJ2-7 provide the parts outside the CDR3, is ETGVTQSPTHLIKTRGQQVTLRCSSQSGHNTVSWYQQALGQGPQFIFQYYREEENGRGNFPPRFSGLQFPNYSSELNVNALELDDSALYLCASSFGLAGDGYEQYFGPGTRLTVT.

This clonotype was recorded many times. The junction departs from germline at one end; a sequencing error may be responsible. CDR3 in DNA: TGTGCCAGCAGCTCCCCCGGGTGGAGCGGGAACGTGGTCTTC. Translation gives CASSSPGWSGNVVF. V and J are TRBV11-1 and TRBJ2-1; TRBD2 matches 7 bases. This CDR3 comprises 14 residues. CDR1 is SGHAT, CDR2 FQDESV, per germline (reference sequence).

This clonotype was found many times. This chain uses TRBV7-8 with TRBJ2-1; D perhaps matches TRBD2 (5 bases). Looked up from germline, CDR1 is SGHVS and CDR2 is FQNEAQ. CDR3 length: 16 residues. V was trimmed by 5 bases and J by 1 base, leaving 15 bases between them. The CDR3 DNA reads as TGTGCCAGCAGCCCCCGGGGAGCAAGTTCCTACAATGAGCAGTTCTTC. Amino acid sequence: CASSPRGASSYNEQFF.

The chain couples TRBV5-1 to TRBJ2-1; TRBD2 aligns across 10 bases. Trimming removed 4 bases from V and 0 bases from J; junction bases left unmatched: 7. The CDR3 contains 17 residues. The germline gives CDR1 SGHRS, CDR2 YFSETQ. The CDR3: CASSLGTSASSYNEQFF. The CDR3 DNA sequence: TGCGCCAGCAGCCTAGGGACTAGCGCGAGCTCCTACAATGAGCAGTTCTTC.

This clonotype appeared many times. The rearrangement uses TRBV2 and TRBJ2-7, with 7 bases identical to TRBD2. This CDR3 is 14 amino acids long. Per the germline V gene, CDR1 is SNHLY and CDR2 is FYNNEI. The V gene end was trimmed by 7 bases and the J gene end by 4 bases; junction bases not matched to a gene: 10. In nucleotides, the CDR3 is TGTGCCAGCATGTTCGGGGAGGGGAGGTACGAGCAGTACTTC. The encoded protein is CASMFGEGRYEQYF.

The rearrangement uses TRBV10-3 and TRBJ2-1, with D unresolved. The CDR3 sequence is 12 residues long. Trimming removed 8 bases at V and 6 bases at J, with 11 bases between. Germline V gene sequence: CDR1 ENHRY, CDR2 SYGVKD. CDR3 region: CAIGWRSNEQFF. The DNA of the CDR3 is TGTGCCATCGGGTGGCGGAGCAATGAGCAGTTCTTC.

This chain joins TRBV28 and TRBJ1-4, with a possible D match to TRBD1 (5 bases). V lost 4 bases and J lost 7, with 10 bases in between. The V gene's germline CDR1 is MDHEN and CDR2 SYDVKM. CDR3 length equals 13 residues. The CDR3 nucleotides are TGTGCCAGCAGTTCAGGGTCCGGTGAAAAACTGTTTTTT. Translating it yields CASSSGSGEKLFF.

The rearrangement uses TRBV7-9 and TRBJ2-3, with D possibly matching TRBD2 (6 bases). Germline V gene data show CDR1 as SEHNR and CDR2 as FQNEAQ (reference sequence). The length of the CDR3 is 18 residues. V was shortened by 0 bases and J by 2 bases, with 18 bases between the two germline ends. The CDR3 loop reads CASSLADAGRGITDTQYF. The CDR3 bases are TGTGCCAGCAGCTTAGCGGATGCGGGGCGGGGCATCACAGATACGCAGTATTTT.

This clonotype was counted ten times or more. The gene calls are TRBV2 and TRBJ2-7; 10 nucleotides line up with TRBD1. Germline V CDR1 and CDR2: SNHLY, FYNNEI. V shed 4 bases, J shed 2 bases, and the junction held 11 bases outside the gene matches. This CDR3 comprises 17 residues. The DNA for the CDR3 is TGTGCCAGCAGTGGGCCGGGCCGACAGGGGGCAACCTACGAGCAGTACTTC. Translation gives CASSGPGRQGATYEQYF.

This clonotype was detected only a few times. For the CDR3, the DNA is TGTGCCAGCAGTTCAGAGCTAAGGCAGTTCTTC. It translates to CASSSELRQFF. The rearrangement joins TRBV6-2 or TRBV6-3 to TRBJ2-1; D gene ambiguous. The V end was cut by 4 bases, the J end by 12 bases, with 10 bases between. The CDR3 sequence is 11 residues long. The germline CDR1 and CDR2 sequences are MNHEY and SVGEGT.

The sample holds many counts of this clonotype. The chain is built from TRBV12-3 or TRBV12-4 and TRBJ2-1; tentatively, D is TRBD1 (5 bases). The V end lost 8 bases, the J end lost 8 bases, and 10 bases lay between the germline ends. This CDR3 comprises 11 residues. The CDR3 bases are TGTGCCAGCCAAAGGGGCTATGAGCAGTTCTTC. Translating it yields CASQRGYEQFF.

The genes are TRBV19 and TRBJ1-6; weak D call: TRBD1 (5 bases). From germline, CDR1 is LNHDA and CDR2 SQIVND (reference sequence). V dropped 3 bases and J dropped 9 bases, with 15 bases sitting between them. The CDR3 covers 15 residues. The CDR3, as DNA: TGTGCCAGTAGTATCGCCGGGACCGTTGGTTCACCCCTCCACTTT. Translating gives CASSIAGTVGSPLHF.

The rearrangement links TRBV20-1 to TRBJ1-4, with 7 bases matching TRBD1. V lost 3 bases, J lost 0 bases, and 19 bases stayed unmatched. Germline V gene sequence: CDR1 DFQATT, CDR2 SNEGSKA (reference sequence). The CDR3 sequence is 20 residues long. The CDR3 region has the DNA TGCAGTGCTAGCCCCGGGACAGCCGTTTCGTTTAGCGCAACTAATGAAAAACTGTTTTTT. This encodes CSASPGTAVSFSATNEKLFF.

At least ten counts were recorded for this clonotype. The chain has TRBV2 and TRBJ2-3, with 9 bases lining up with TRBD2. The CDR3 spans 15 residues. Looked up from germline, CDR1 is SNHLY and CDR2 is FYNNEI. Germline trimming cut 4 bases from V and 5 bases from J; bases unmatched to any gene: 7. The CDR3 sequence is CASSAWAGGGDTQYF. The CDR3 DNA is TGTGCCAGCAGTGCGTGGGCGGGAGGGGGAGATACGCAGTATTTT.

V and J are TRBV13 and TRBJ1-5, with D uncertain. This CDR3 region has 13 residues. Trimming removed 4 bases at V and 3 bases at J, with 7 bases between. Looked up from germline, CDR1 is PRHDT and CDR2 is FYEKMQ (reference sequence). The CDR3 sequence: CASSSQTNQPQHF. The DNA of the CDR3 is TGTGCCAGCAGCTCGCAAACCAATCAGCCCCAGCATTTT.

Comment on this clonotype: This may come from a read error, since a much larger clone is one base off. The CDR3 DNA is TGTGCCAGCAGCCCCGGGACAGGGGTCCCCTACGAGCAGTACTTC. Its protein is CASSPGTGVPYEQYF. The J gene is TRBJ2-7, the V gene TRBV28; 10 bases match TRBD1. The CDR3 is 15 residues long. The trim removed 6 bases at V and 2 bases at J, leaving 7 bases unmatched. CDR1 and CDR2 (germline): MDHEN, SYDVKM.

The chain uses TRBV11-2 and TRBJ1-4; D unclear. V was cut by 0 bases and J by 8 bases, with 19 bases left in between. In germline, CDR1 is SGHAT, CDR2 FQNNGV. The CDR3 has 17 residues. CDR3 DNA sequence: TGTGCCAGCAGCTTAGATATAGAAGTCGGGGTACGAGAAAAACTGTTTTTT. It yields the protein CASSLDIEVGVREKLFF.

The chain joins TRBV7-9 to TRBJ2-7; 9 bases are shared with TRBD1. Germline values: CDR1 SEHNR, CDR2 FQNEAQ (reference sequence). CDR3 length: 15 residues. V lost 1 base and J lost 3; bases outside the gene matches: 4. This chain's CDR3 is CASSLVWGQGYEQYF. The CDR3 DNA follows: TGTGCCAGCAGCTTAGTTTGGGGACAGGGCTACGAGCAGTACTTC.

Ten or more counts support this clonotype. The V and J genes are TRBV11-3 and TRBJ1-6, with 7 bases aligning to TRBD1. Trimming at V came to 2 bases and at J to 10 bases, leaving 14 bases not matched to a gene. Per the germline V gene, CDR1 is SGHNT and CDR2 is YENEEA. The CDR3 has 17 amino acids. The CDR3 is CASSLTIGTEGRSPLHF. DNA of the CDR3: TGTGCCAGCAGCTTAACGATAGGGACAGAGGGTCGATCACCCCTCCACTTT.

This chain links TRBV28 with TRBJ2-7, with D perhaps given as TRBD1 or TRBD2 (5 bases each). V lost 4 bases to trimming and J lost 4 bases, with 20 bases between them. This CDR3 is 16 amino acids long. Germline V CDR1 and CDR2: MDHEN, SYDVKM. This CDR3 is CASSSPGLGDQYEQYF. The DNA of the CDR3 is TGTGCCAGCAGTTCTCCGGGTCTGGGGGATCAGTACGAGCAGTACTTC.